This TCR beta chain was sequenced during a study of T cells in Graves' hyperthyroidism and ophthalmopathy. Trimming took off 6 bases at V and 0 bases at J, with 14 bases between the two ends. This CDR3 has 15 residues. Germline lookup yields CDR1 LGHDT and CDR2 YNNKEL (reference sequence). Among ophthalmopathy patients, the Clinical Activity Score reached at least 3, the NOSPECS grade reached at least 4, and duration remained under 3 months. The study based diagnoses on clinical symptoms, serum thyroxine and TRAb, thyroid ultrasound and orbital computed tomography. From RNA transcripts, TCR beta CDR3 regions were amplified. When the TCR CDR3 underwent first-round RT-PCR, the HTBI primer set was used. A single record per CDR3 protein comes from TCRdb applying MiXCR to the multiplex PCR reads. The profile shows roughly 290,000 distinct CDR3 sequences, more than 15% of them singletons. Notes on the study in general: Ophthalmopathy onset followed model prediction by a median roughly 6 months. Clonotypes that were expanded in thyroid above 0.001 mostly appeared in blood too.

This clonotype occurred many times. Its target is unknown. The origin of this receptor is a woman aged 55 to 70 with Graves' ophthalmopathy. Sequenced material: blood. The J gene is TRBJ1-1, the V gene TRBV3-1, with a weak D call TRBD1 (5 bases). The CDR3 sequence is CASRFGSGLNTEAFF. The CDR3 bases are TGTGCCAGCAGATTCGGATCAGGGTTGAACACTGAAGCTTTCTTT. Filled out from reference TRBV3-1 and TRBJ1-1, the complete variable domain reads DTAVSQTPKYLVTQMGNDKSIKCEQNLGHDTMYWYKQDSKKFLKIMFSYNNKELIINETVPNRFSPKSPDKAHLNLHINSLELGDSAVYFCASRFGSGLNTEAFFGQGTRLTVV.